This entry lists 25 T cell receptor beta chains sequenced from one sample in a study of blood T cells in healthy people across ages. Primed by a sample-barcoded 5' primer and a J-beta primer mix, a second PCR proceeded for roughly 7 to 11 cycles. TCRdb analysed the 5' RACE reads with MiXCR anew, one entry per CDR3 protein. The sample consists of 700,000 to 1,000,000 distinct CDR3 sequences, more than 40% of them appearing once. Sequences were obtained from blood. Every receptor here comes from a man in his sixties in good health.

This clonotype was recorded a few times. The rearrangement links TRBV7-9 to TRBJ2-5; perhaps TRBD1 as D (6 bases). V was cut by 1 base and J by 5 bases, with 14 bases left in between. There are 15 residues in the CDR3. Germline V gives CDR1 SEHNR, CDR2 FQNEAQ (reference sequence). The CDR3 nucleotides read TGTGCCAGCAGCTTAGTTGTCCCAGGGGACGAGACCCAGTACTTC. It encodes CASSLVVPGDETQYF.

V and J are TRBV12-3 or TRBV12-4 and TRBJ1-4; D call uncertain. Between the trimmed V and J ends, which lost 5 bases and 5 bases, there was a span of 15 bases. This CDR3 is 15 amino acids long. The CDR3 DNA reads as TGTGCCAGCAGTGACGACCGGGTATCAAATGAAAAACTGTTTTTT. This translates into CASSDDRVSNEKLFF.

V gene TRBV11-2 combines with J gene TRBJ2-7; tentative D call: TRBD1 (5 bases). From germline, CDR1 is SGHAT and CDR2 FQNNGV. This CDR3 spans 16 amino acids. Between the trimmed V and J ends, which lost 0 bases and 7 bases, there was a span of 19 bases. This chain's CDR3 is CASSLDLTTAPREQYF. The CDR3 DNA is TGTGCCAGCAGCTTAGATCTGACGACAGCCCCTAGAGAGCAGTACTTC.

This clonotype has a handful of counts. The J gene is TRBJ1-2, the V gene TRBV3-1; D may be TRBD1 (5 bases). This CDR3 spans 15 amino acids. V was shortened by 3 bases and J by 8 bases, with 19 bases between the two germline ends. Per the germline V gene, CDR1 is LGHDT and CDR2 is YNNKEL (reference sequence). The CDR3 reads CASSHHLTAHWGYTF. CDR3 DNA sequence: TGTGCCAGCAGCCACCACCTGACAGCGCATTGGGGCTACACCTTC. The entire variable domain, with the rest obtained from reference TRBV3-1 and TRBJ1-2, is as follows: DTAVSQTPKYLVTQMGNDKSIKCEQNLGHDTMYWYKQDSKKFLKIMFSYNNKELIINETVPNRFSPKSPDKAHLNLHINSLELGDSAVYFCASSHHLTAHWGYTFGSGTRLTVV.

This clonotype was detected many times. V is TRBV18 and J is TRBJ1-2; no clear D. Looked up from germline, CDR1 is KGHSH and CDR2 is LQKENI. The CDR3 totals 15 residues. Trimming shortened V by 3 bases and J by 0 bases, and 11 bases separated the two germline ends. The CDR3 here is CASSPRTDSNYGYTF. CDR3 nucleotide sequence: TGTGCCAGCTCACCTCGCACAGACTCTAACTATGGCTACACCTTC.

The chain recombines TRBV3-1 with TRBJ2-5; TRBD1 matches 7 bases. J lost 5 bases, V lost 1 base, and 16 bases had no gene match. CDR3 length equals 18 residues. Germline lookup yields CDR1 LGHDT and CDR2 YNNKEL (reference sequence). The CDR3 reads CASSQALGRGYFGETQYF. CDR3 coding DNA: TGTGCCAGCAGCCAAGCACTGGGCAGGGGGTACTTCGGGGAGACCCAGTACTTC.

J is TRBJ2-7 and V is TRBV9, with TRBD1 matching over 8 bases. Germline trimming cut 3 bases from V and 7 bases from J; bases unmatched to any gene: 6. Germline V gene data show CDR1 as SGDLS and CDR2 as YYNGEE. There are 13 residues in the CDR3. CDR3 sequence: CASSEDRASEQYF. In nucleotides, the CDR3 is TGTGCCAGCAGCGAGGACAGGGCGAGTGAGCAGTACTTC.

A note on this clonotype: The junction and the germline gene differ at one end; a read error may be behind it. The chain joins TRBV7-2 to TRBJ2-5, with D maybe TRBD1 (5 bases). This CDR3 contains 17 residues. Germline loops: CDR1 SGHTA, CDR2 FQGNSA. The chain's CDR3 is CASSLAQQVGRQGTQYF. The CDR3 coding sequence is TGTGCCAGCAGCTTAGCACAACAGGTTGGAAGGCAAGGGACCCAGTACTTC.

This clonotype was seen ten or more times. The rearrangement links TRBV4-2 to TRBJ2-7; 9 positions match TRBD1. Germline CDR1 is LGHNA and CDR2 is YNFKEQ. V was clipped by 3 bases and J by 6 bases; unmatched bases: 6. The CDR3 is 14 amino acids. DNA of the CDR3: TGTGCCAGCAGCCAGCCGGGACAGGGACCCGAGCAGTACTTC. This gives the protein CASSQPGQGPEQYF.

In nucleotides, the CDR3 is TGCAGTGCCGCGGGACTAGCGGGAGCGTACTACGAGCAGTACTTC. As protein: CSAAGLAGAYYEQYF. The chain has TRBV20-1 and TRBJ2-7; 14 bases match TRBD2. V lost 6 bases and J lost 3; bases outside the gene matches: 7. The length of the CDR3 is 15 residues. Germline CDR1 reads DFQATT; CDR2 reads SNEGSKA (reference sequence).

This clonotype was counted between two and nine times. The rearrangement uses TRBV28 and TRBJ1-6; D remains ambiguous. Germline CDR1 MDHEN, CDR2 SYDVKM. This CDR3 spans 12 amino acids. Trimming removed 6 bases from V and 13 bases from J, with 13 bases in between. As DNA, the CDR3 is TGTGCCAGCAGCGACTTACAACTTCCCCTCCACTTT. Translated: CASSDLQLPLHF.

The V gene is TRBV2, the J gene TRBJ2-2; 7 nucleotides line up with TRBD1. Germline-derived CDR1 and CDR2 are SNHLY and FYNNEI. After removal of 4 bases from V and 0 bases from J, the junction contained 2 bases not matched to a gene. The CDR3 totals 15 residues. CDR3 coding DNA: TGTGCCAGCAGTGTCCAGGGGGCGAACACCGGGGAGCTGTTTTTT. Translating it yields CASSVQGANTGELFF. The full variable domain, with the rest looked up from reference TRBV2 and TRBJ2-2, is EPEVTQTPSHQVTQMGQEVILRCVPISNHLYFYWYRQILGQKVEFLVSFYNNEISEKSEIFDDQFSVERPDGSNFTLKIRSTKLEDSAMYFCASSVQGANTGELFFGEGSRLTVL.

J is TRBJ2-2 and V is TRBV6-1, with 9 bases that match TRBD1. V was clipped by 7 bases and J by 4 bases; unmatched bases: 7. CDR1 and CDR2 from the germline V gene are MNHNS and SASEGT. The CDR3 covers 15 residues. In DNA, the CDR3 is TGTGCCAGCAAACTTAACAGGGGGCTCACCGGGGAGCTGTTTTTT. This encodes CASKLNRGLTGELFF.

This clonotype has more than one count but fewer than ten. The rearrangement links TRBV5-1 to TRBJ2-1; TRBD2 matches 10 bases. V was pared by 1 base and J by 5 bases, with 3 bases of the junction left unmatched. CDR3 length: 15 amino acids. Germline CDR1 reads SGHRS; CDR2 reads YFSETQ. The CDR3 DNA follows: TGCGCCAGCAGCTTGCTAGCGGGGGTCGACAATGAGCAGTTCTTC. The encoded protein is CASSLLAGVDNEQFF.

The J gene is TRBJ2-7, the V gene TRBV30; D unclear. CDR3 length equals 13 residues. The germline gives CDR1 GTSNPN, CDR2 SVGIG (reference sequence). V lost 0 bases, J lost 0 bases, and 6 bases lay in between. In DNA form, the CDR3 reads TGTGCCTGGAGTGTAGACAACTCCTACGAGCAGTACTTC. Its translation: CAWSVDNSYEQYF.

The chain couples TRBV20-1 to TRBJ2-7, with a possible D match to TRBD1 (5 bases). Trimming removed 2 bases at V and 5 bases at J, with 31 bases between. This CDR3 has 19 residues. CDR1 and CDR2 from the germline V gene are DFQATT and SNEGSKA (reference sequence). The CDR3 DNA reads TGCAGTGCTAGATCTCCCCAAGAGGTTAAACAGGCTTATCCGCACGAGCAGTACTTC. Residues: CSARSPQEVKQAYPHEQYF.

The J gene is TRBJ2-7, the V gene TRBV6-5; 12 bases line up with TRBD1. V lost 6 bases, J lost 5 bases, and 5 bases stayed unmatched. CDR1 and CDR2 (germline): MNHEY, SVGAGI. The CDR3 loop spans 14 amino acids. The CDR3 loop reads CASRSGTGGDEQYF. The DNA for the CDR3 is TGTGCCAGCAGGTCGGGGACAGGGGGCGACGAGCAGTACTTC.

This clonotype was seen only a few times. This sequence joins TRBV20-1 and TRBJ2-1, with unresolved D. The V gene's germline CDR1 is DFQATT and CDR2 SNEGSKA (reference sequence). The CDR3 covers 13 residues. The V end was cut by 2 bases, the J end by 5 bases, with 10 bases between. The CDR3 is CSARSPANNEQFF. As DNA, the CDR3 is TGCAGTGCTAGATCCCCGGCAAACAATGAGCAGTTCTTC.

V usage is TRBV20-1 and J usage is TRBJ2-4; TRBD1 might be the D (6 bases). This CDR3 region has 16 residues. The ends were cut back, 1 base at V and 0 bases at J, with 13 bases in the middle. The germline gives CDR1 DFQATT, CDR2 SNEGSKA (reference sequence). Here the CDR3 reads CSARVASGEAKNIQYF. In DNA, the CDR3 is TGCAGTGCTAGAGTGGCATCAGGGGAAGCCAAAAACATTCAGTACTTC.

This clonotype was detected only a few times. This sequence joins TRBV24-1 and TRBJ2-7, with no clear D. The DNA matches TRBJ2-5 better at its end, which makes the J call doubtful. Looked up from germline, CDR1 is KGHDR and CDR2 is SFDVKD. The length of the CDR3 is 11 residues. The CDR3 nucleotides read TGTGCCACCAGTGACTCTCAGACCCAGTACTTC. It codes for CATSDSQTQYF.

Here the CDR3 reads CASSESGGSYNEQFF. Here the CDR3 DNA reads TGTGCCAGCAGTGAATCCGGCGGCTCCTACAATGAGCAGTTCTTC. The chain recombines TRBV25-1 with TRBJ2-1; no firm D call. CDR3 length: 15 amino acids. Trimming removed 1 base from V and 0 bases from J, with 7 bases in between. Germline V gene data show CDR1 as MGHDK and CDR2 as SYGVNS.

Concerning this clonotype: At one end, the junction sequence differs from germline, possibly due to a read error. DNA for the CDR3: TGTGCCTGCAGTCCCGGGACTTCCTACGAGCAGTACTTC. This encodes CACSPGTSYEQYF. This sequence joins TRBV12-3 or TRBV12-4 and TRBJ2-7; TRBD2 might be the D (6 bases). CDR3 length: 13 amino acids.

The chain has TRBV5-1 and TRBJ2-7, with 9 bases that match TRBD2. TRBJ2-4 explains the end of the DNA better; the J call may be wrong. Germline V gives CDR1 SGHRS, CDR2 YFSETQ. The CDR3 totals 16 residues. In nucleotides, the CDR3 is TGCGCCAGCATCAGCGCGGGGGGGAGGTCCAAAAACATTCAGTACTTC. This codes for CASISAGGRSKNIQYF.

Concerning this clonotype itself: A much larger clone lies a single base off, so this may be a read error. This sequence joins TRBV20-1 and TRBJ1-2; 7 bases are a match to TRBD1. CDR3 length: 13 amino acids. Germline V gives CDR1 DFQATT, CDR2 SNEGSKA (reference sequence). CDR3 residues: CSVRAGQNYGHTF. CDR3 coding DNA: TGCAGTGTGAGGGCGGGACAGAACTATGGCCACACCTTC.

This clonotype has more than one count but fewer than ten. CDR3: CASGRRVHSNQPQHF. The CDR3 DNA is TGTGCCAGTGGTCGACGGGTTCATAGCAATCAGCCCCAGCATTTT. The J gene is TRBJ1-5, the V gene TRBV7-3; D gene unclear. The CDR3 covers 15 residues. V gave up 9 bases and J gave up 0 bases, with 15 bases separating them. Germline-derived CDR1 and CDR2 are SGHTA and FQGTGA.